The 6 T cell receptor beta chains reported below all come from one sample, sequenced in a study of T-cell reconstitution after alpha-beta-depleted transplantation in children. Unique molecular identifiers were used to barcode this TCRbeta library. TCRdb reprocessed the PCR reads with MiXCR, giving one entry per CDR3 protein. Among some 440,000 distinct CDR3 sequences listed, roughly 15% were seen once. The sample in question was PBMCs, mostly from graft donor cells, obtained 360 days after TCRalphabeta/CD19-depleted stem cell transplant. The receptors were gathered from a boy under three years old who had a stem cell transplant for Wiskott-Aldrich syndrome, so the T cells may come from the graft donor.

V is TRBV24-1 and J is TRBJ1-6; no clear D gene. This CDR3 is built from 14 residues. Germline loops: CDR1 KGHDR, CDR2 SFDVKD. Trimming removed 5 bases at V and 5 bases at J, with 9 bases between. The CDR3 DNA sequence: TGTGCCACCAGTGGAGGTTTCGATAATTCACCCCTCCACTTT. It codes for CATSGGFDNSPLHF.

This clonotype was observed a few times. CDR3 in amino acids: CASSRASATGELFF. The CDR3 DNA reads as TGTGCCAGCAGTCGGGCTAGCGCCACCGGGGAGCTGTTTTTT. This chain uses TRBV12-3 or TRBV12-4 with TRBJ2-2; TRBD2 might be the D (6 bases). The ends were cut back, 5 bases at V and 4 bases at J, with 11 bases in the middle. The CDR3 contains 14 residues.

V usage is TRBV11-2 and J usage is TRBJ2-1; D gene unclear. The CDR3 sequence is 15 residues long. Per germline, CDR1 SGHAT and CDR2 FQNNGV. V was clipped by 0 bases and J by 8 bases, with 14 bases between them. The CDR3 DNA sequence: TGTGCCAGCAGCTTAGACTCAGCAATAGGGCATGAGCAGTTCTTC. Amino acids: CASSLDSAIGHEQFF.

This clonotype has more than one count but fewer than ten. The chain recombines TRBV7-6 with TRBJ2-1; D unresolved. Germline V gives CDR1 SGHVS, CDR2 FNYEAQ. CDR3 size: 13 residues. V lost 5 bases and J lost 10, with 15 bases in between. This CDR3 reads CASSRNALLEQFF. Here the CDR3 DNA reads TGTGCCAGCAGCCGAAACGCTTTGTTGGAGCAGTTCTTC.

This clonotype turned up a few times. This rearrangement joins TRBV12-3 or TRBV12-4 to TRBJ2-3; D ambiguous. Trimming stripped 0 bases from V and 5 bases from J, with 12 bases between. CDR3 length: 15 residues. CDR3 protein: CASSLALVGGDTQYF. Here the CDR3 DNA reads TGTGCCAGCAGTTTAGCGCTGGTAGGCGGAGATACGCAGTATTTT.

This clonotype occurred many times. V gene TRBV25-1 combines with J gene TRBJ1-4; a possible D gene is TRBD1 (6 bases). The CDR3 is 14 amino acids. Germline lookup yields CDR1 MGHDK and CDR2 SYGVNS. Trimming took off 2 bases at V and 7 bases at J, with 11 bases between the two ends. CDR3 bases: TGTGCCAGCAGTGAACCAGGGGACCTTGAAAAACTGTTTTTT. Amino acid sequence: CASSEPGDLEKLFF.